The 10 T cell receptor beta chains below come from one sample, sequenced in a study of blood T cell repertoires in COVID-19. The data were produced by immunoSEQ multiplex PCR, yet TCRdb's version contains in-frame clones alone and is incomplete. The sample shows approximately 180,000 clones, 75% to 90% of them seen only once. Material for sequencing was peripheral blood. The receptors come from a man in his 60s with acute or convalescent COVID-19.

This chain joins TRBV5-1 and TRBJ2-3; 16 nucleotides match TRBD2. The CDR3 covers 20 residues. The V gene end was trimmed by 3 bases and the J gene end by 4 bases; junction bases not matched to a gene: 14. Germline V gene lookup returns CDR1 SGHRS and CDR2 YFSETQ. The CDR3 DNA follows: TGCGCCAGCAGCTCCACAGGGGGACCGGGACTAGCGGGAGGGGCAGATACGCAGTATTTT. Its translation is CASSSTGGPGLAGGADTQYF.

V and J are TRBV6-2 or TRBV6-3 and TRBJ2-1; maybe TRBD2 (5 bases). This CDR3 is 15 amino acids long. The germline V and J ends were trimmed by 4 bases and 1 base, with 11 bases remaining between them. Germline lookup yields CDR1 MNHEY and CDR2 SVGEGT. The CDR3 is CASSSYGGSYNEQFF. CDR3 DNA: TGTGCCAGCAGTTCTTATGGAGGATCCTACAATGAGCAGTTCTTC.

In nucleotides, the CDR3 is TGTGCCAGCAGCCCAGACTATGTTGAGCAGTTCTTC. Residues: CASSPDYVEQFF. This chain connects TRBV3-1 (or the pseudogene TRBV3-2) to TRBJ2-1; D is possibly TRBD2 (5 bases). This CDR3 spans 12 amino acids. V was pared by 4 bases and J by 9 bases, with 10 bases between. In germline, CDR1 is LGHDT, CDR2 YNNKEL (reference sequence).

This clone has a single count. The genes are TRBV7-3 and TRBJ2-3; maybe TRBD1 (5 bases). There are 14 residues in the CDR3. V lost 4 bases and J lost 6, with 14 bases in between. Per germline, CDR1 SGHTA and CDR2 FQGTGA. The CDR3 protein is CASSSRGSPDTQYF. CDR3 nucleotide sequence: TGTGCCAGCAGCTCTAGGGGTTCTCCGGATACGCAGTATTTT.

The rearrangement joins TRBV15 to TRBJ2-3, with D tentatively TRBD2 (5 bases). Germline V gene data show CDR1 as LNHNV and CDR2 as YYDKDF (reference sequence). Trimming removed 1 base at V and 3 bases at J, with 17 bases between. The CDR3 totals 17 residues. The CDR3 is CATSRGPGGSGTDTQYF. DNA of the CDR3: TGTGCCACCAGCAGAGGGCCTGGTGGGAGCGGTACAGATACGCAGTATTTT.

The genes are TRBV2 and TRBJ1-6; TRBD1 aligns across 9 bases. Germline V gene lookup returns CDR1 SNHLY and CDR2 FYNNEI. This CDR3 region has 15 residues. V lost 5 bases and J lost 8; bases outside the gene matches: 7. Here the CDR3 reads CASSSRTGEDSPLHF. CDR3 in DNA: TGTGCCAGCAGTTCACGGACAGGGGAGGATTCACCCCTCCACTTT.

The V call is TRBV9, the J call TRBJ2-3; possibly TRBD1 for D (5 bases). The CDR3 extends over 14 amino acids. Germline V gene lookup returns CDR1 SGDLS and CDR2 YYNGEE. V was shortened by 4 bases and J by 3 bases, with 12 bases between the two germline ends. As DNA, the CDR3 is TGTGCCAGCAGCCCGAGGACATATACAGATACGCAGTATTTT. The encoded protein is CASSPRTYTDTQYF.

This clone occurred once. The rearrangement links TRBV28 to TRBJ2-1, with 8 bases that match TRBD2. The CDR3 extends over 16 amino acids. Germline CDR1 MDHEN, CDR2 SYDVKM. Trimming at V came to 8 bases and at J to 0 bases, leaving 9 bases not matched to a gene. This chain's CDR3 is CASETGGASSYNEQFF. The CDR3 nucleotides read TGTGCCAGCGAGACCGGGGGGGCGAGCTCCTACAATGAGCAGTTCTTC.

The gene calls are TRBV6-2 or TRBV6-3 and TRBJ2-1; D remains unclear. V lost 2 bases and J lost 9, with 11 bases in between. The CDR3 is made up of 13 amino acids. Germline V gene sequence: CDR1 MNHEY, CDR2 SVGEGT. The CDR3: CASSYQAAIEQFF. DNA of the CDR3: TGTGCCAGCAGTTACCAGGCAGCCATTGAGCAGTTCTTC.

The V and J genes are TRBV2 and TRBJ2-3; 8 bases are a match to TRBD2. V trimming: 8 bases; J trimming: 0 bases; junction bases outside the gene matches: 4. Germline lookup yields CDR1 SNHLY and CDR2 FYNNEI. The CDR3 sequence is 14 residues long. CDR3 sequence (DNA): TGTGCCAGCGTGACTAGCGTAAGCACAGATACGCAGTATTTT. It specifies CASVTSVSTDTQYF.